A single sample is the source of the 28 T cell receptor beta chains below, sequenced in a study of OX40 agonist ivuxolimab in advanced cancers. Profiling relied on immunoSEQ multiplex PCR, and the TCRdb table lists in-frame clones only, not all of them. The sample holds 80,000 or so clones; 75% to 90% are singletons and the top ten take around 2.5%. Source: CD4+ or CD8+ T cells sorted from blood, taken in a trial of the OX40 agonist ivuxolimab. The receptors originated from an adult with an advanced solid tumor such as melanoma, head and neck, liver or kidney cancer.

The chain carries TRBV6-5 and TRBJ2-2; no definite D call. The CDR3 contains 14 residues. Trimming pared 2 bases from V and 4 bases from J, leaving 8 bases between. The germline V gene encodes CDR1 MNHEY and CDR2 SVGAGI. The CDR3 sequence: CASSYRSFTGELFF. The CDR3 nucleotides read TGTGCCAGCAGTTACAGGTCGTTCACCGGGGAGCTGTTTTTT.

The count of this clone is one. This chain links TRBV7-2 with TRBJ1-3; unclear D gene. This CDR3 contains 15 residues. Trimming stripped 1 base from V and 0 bases from J, with 7 bases between. Germline V gene sequence: CDR1 SGHTA, CDR2 FQGNSA. CDR3 DNA sequence: TGTGCCAGCAGCTTAGGGACGGGCTCTGGAAACACCATATATTTT. Translation gives CASSLGTGSGNTIYF.

The chain joins TRBV30 to TRBJ1-1; 8 nucleotides agree with TRBD1. The CDR3 has 14 amino acids. V lost 7 bases, J lost 1 base, and 8 bases stayed unmatched. Looked up from germline, CDR1 is GTSNPN and CDR2 is SVGIG (reference sequence). CDR3 bases: TGTGCCTCCTCAACCCAGGGGGCGAACACTGAAGCTTTCTTT. Residues: CASSTQGANTEAFF.

This rearrangement joins TRBV6-5 to TRBJ1-1; no reliable D call. Deletions cut 0 bases from V and 4 bases from J, with 15 bases between. The germline V gene has CDR1 MNHEY and CDR2 SVGAGI. The CDR3 has 16 amino acids. The CDR3 here is CASSYSTATPGTEAFF. For the CDR3, the DNA is TGTGCCAGCAGTTACTCTACGGCGACCCCGGGCACTGAAGCTTTCTTT.

The rearrangement joins TRBV27 to TRBJ2-1; D not resolved. Germline V CDR1 and CDR2: MNHEY, SMNVEV (reference sequence). Trimming cost V 5 bases and J 0 bases, with 11 bases left between them. CDR3 length equals 15 residues. This CDR3 is CASSPSGNSYNEQFF. DNA of the CDR3: TGTGCCAGCAGTCCATCTGGTAACTCCTACAATGAGCAGTTCTTC.

V gene TRBV19 combines with J gene TRBJ2-1, with 7 bases lining up with TRBD1. The CDR3 length is 13 residues. Unmatched junction bases numbered 2, after V lost 8 bases and J lost 1 base. Germline CDR1 is LNHDA and CDR2 is SQIVND (reference sequence). CDR3 in DNA: TGTGCCAGTTACAGGGGTTCCTACAATGAGCAGTTCTTC. This translates into CASYRGSYNEQFF.

This clone has a single count. J is TRBJ1-6 and V is TRBV27, with D unclear. V lost 7 bases and J lost 1, with 14 bases in between. The CDR3 spans 16 residues. The germline V gene encodes CDR1 MNHEY and CDR2 SMNVEV (reference sequence). The CDR3 reads CASTKEGYSYNSPLHF. The CDR3 region has the DNA TGTGCCAGCACTAAGGAAGGGTATTCCTATAATTCACCCCTCCACTTT.

In regard to this clone: One end of the junction fails to match germline, which may point to a read error. The chain couples TRBV6-5 to TRBJ1-1; D call uncertain. The CDR3 has 16 amino acids. Looked up from germline, CDR1 is MNHEY and CDR2 is SVGAGI. CDR3 protein: CASSYSTVTGFAETFF. The CDR3 DNA is TGTGCCAGCAGTTACTCGACGGTGACGGGATTCGCTGAAACTTTCTTT.

The V call is TRBV11-2, the J call TRBJ2-7, with D unresolved. The germline CDR1 and CDR2 sequences are SGHAT and FQNNGV. V was clipped by 1 base and J by 4 bases, with 11 bases between them. This CDR3 comprises 14 residues. For the CDR3, the DNA is TGTGCCAGCAGCTTAGCATTTTCGGAATACGAGCAGTACTTC. Its translation: CASSLAFSEYEQYF. The whole variable domain, remainder taken from reference TRBV11-2 and TRBJ2-7, is EAGVAQSPRYKIIEKRQSVAFWCNPISGHATLYWYQQILGQGPKLLIQFQNNGVVDDSQLPKDRFSAERLKGVDSTLKIQPAKLEDSAVYLCASSLAFSEYEQYFGPGTRLTVT.

The chain recombines TRBV11-2 with TRBJ2-7; D is unclear. This CDR3 is 13 amino acids long. From germline, CDR1 is SGHAT and CDR2 FQNNGV. Trimming took 5 bases from V and 2 from J, leaving 10 bases between them. The CDR3 region has the DNA TGTGCCAGCAGCCTAGGACCTACCTACGAGCAGTACTTC. Amino acids: CASSLGPTYEQYF.

The chain recombines TRBV7-3 with TRBJ2-5; a weak D match, TRBD1 (6 bases). The CDR3 sequence is 14 residues long. The germline V and J ends were trimmed by 6 bases and 5 bases, with 16 bases remaining between them. Germline V gene sequence: CDR1 SGHTA, CDR2 FQGTGA. In nucleotides, the CDR3 is TGTGCCAGCAGTCCAGCTGGGGGCGTCGAGACCCAGTACTTC. Amino acids: CASSPAGGVETQYF.

A few counts support this clone. The rearrangement joins TRBV5-4 to TRBJ1-1; tentative D call: TRBD1 (5 bases). Germline V gives CDR1 SGHNT, CDR2 YYREEE (reference sequence). V was trimmed by 5 bases and J by 5 bases, leaving 16 bases between them. The CDR3 has 14 amino acids. The CDR3 sequence is CASSVSAGRTEAFF. The DNA for the CDR3 is TGTGCCAGCAGTGTGTCTGCAGGGAGGACTGAAGCTTTCTTT.

The CDR3 reads CASSLDAYPSTDTQYF. CDR3 nucleotides: TGTGCCAGCAGCCTGGACGCTTACCCTAGCACAGATACGCAGTATTTT. The chain uses TRBV7-3 and TRBJ2-3; D is unresolved. The CDR3 runs 16 residues. The ends were cut back, 5 bases at V and 0 bases at J, with 15 bases in the middle. Germline CDR1 reads SGHTA; CDR2 reads FQGTGA.

The chain joins TRBV28 to TRBJ2-7; 8 bases are a match to TRBD1. The germline CDR1 and CDR2 sequences are MDHEN and SYDVKM. The CDR3 totals 14 residues. J lost 5 bases, V lost 6 bases, and 9 bases had no gene match. CDR3 DNA: TGTGCCAGCAGCAATGGACAGGGTGGCCACGAGCAGTACTTC. Protein sequence: CASSNGQGGHEQYF.

The V gene is TRBV25-1, the J gene TRBJ2-4; either TRBD1 or TRBD2 may fit D (6 bases each). The germline CDR1 and CDR2 sequences are MGHDK and SYGVNS. Trimming left V 3 bases short and J 0 bases short, with 12 bases between. The CDR3 is made up of 16 amino acids. CDR3 nucleotides: TGTGCCAGCAGTGATCAAAAGGGGGGAGCCAAAAACATTCAGTACTTC. Translated, it gives CASSDQKGGAKNIQYF.

The chain employs TRBV6-6 and TRBJ1-1; possibly TRBD1 for D (5 bases). The CDR3 is 16 amino acids. V shed 2 bases and J shed 0 bases, with 13 bases lying between them. Germline V lookup: CDR1 MNHNY, CDR2 SVGAGI (reference sequence). The CDR3 DNA sequence: TGTGCCAGCAGTTACCCTACATCGACAGTGAACACTGAAGCTTTCTTT. The encoded protein is CASSYPTSTVNTEAFF.

In this sample, this clone turned up a few times. The J gene is TRBJ1-6, the V gene TRBV6-6; D not resolved. Germline CDR1 and CDR2: MNHNY and SVGAGI (reference sequence). Trimming shortened V by 4 bases and J by 5 bases, and 12 bases separated the two germline ends. This CDR3 has 15 residues. The CDR3, as DNA: TGTGCCAGCAGTTTGGGTGGGGTTGATAATTCACCCCTCCACTTT. It translates to CASSLGGVDNSPLHF.

V is TRBV18 and J is TRBJ1-6; D unclear. The CDR3 length is 16 residues. V was trimmed by 3 bases and J by 3 bases, leaving 12 bases between them. Germline CDR1 is KGHSH and CDR2 is LQKENI. The CDR3 sequence is CASSPAGPHYNSPLHF. The CDR3 coding sequence is TGTGCCAGCTCACCCGCCGGACCACACTATAATTCACCCCTCCACTTT.

The sample holds one count of this clone. This sequence joins TRBV15 and TRBJ1-4; D is undetermined. Germline assignment: CDR1 LNHNV and CDR2 YYDKDF (reference sequence). The CDR3 loop spans 14 amino acids. V dropped 6 bases and J dropped 3 bases, with 11 bases sitting between them. The CDR3 DNA reads as TGTGCCACCAGAAAAGGATGGGCTAATGAAAAACTGTTTTTT. Encoded protein: CATRKGWANEKLFF.

This clone was counted only a few times. The V gene is TRBV14, the J gene TRBJ2-1, with 9 bases lining up with TRBD1. This CDR3 has 14 amino acids. Germline V lookup: CDR1 SGHDN, CDR2 FVKESK. Trimming took 5 bases from V and 9 from J; bases not matched to a gene: 8. The CDR3 here is CASSGRTGAGEQFF. In nucleotides, the CDR3 is TGTGCCAGCAGCGGTCGGACAGGGGCGGGTGAGCAGTTCTTC.

This chain connects TRBV7-3 to TRBJ2-6; 10 bases match TRBD1. The CDR3 has 17 amino acids. Trimming removed 5 bases from V and 2 bases from J; junction bases left unmatched: 6. Germline V lookup: CDR1 SGHTA, CDR2 FQGTGA. The CDR3 bases are TGTGCCAGCAGCCCGGGACAGGGGAAGGCTGGGGCCAACGTCCTGACTTTC. It yields the protein CASSPGQGKAGANVLTF.

This chain links TRBV2 with TRBJ2-7; maybe TRBD2 (6 bases). The V gene lost 7 bases and the J gene lost 7 bases, with 14 bases spanning the gap. CDR1 SNHLY and CDR2 FYNNEI come from the germline V gene. The CDR3 totals 12 residues. The CDR3 is CASNLQAGEQYF. For the CDR3, the DNA is TGTGCCAGCAACTTACAGGCGGGGGAGCAGTACTTC.

The V gene is TRBV11-3, the J gene TRBJ2-3; D remains unclear. Germline assignment: CDR1 SGHNT and CDR2 YENEEA. With 5 bases removed from V and 5 bases from J, the gap between germline ends came to 11 bases. The CDR3 runs 13 residues. The CDR3 DNA follows: TGTGCCAGCAGCGTTAGGTGGGGAGATACGCAGTATTTT. This gives the protein CASSVRWGDTQYF.

In this sample, this clone turned up many times. The chain combines TRBV5-5 with TRBJ1-1, with D hard to call. Looked up from germline, CDR1 is SGHKS and CDR2 is YYEKEE (reference sequence). The V end lost 0 bases, the J end lost 4 bases, and 10 bases lay between the germline ends. The CDR3 loop spans 14 amino acids. The DNA for the CDR3 is TGTGCCAGCAGCTTGGTGGGGAGGGCCACTGAAGCTTTCTTT. Protein sequence: CASSLVGRATEAFF.

The chain employs TRBV2 and TRBJ1-5; D is unresolved. Germline CDR1 is SNHLY and CDR2 is FYNNEI. Between the trimmed V and J ends, which lost 4 bases and 5 bases, there was a span of 9 bases. The CDR3 loop spans 13 amino acids. CDR3 DNA: TGTGCCAGCAGTGTGGGCACATATCAGCCCCAGCATTTT. The encoded protein is CASSVGTYQPQHF. The complete variable domain, with remaining parts taken from reference TRBV2 and TRBJ1-5, reads EPEVTQTPSHQVTQMGQEVILRCVPISNHLYFYWYRQILGQKVEFLVSFYNNEISEKSEIFDDQFSVERPDGSNFTLKIRSTKLEDSAMYFCASSVGTYQPQHFGDGTRLSIL.

The chain employs TRBV7-3 and TRBJ2-5, with D perhaps TRBD1 or TRBD2 (6 bases each). CDR3 size: 15 residues. CDR1 and CDR2 from the germline V gene are SGHTA and FQGTGA. Trimming took 11 bases from V and 2 from J, leaving 21 bases between them. This chain's CDR3 is CAPGRWGAIQETQYF. The CDR3, as DNA: TGTGCCCCGGGGAGGTGGGGGGCTATTCAAGAGACCCAGTACTTC.

This chain joins TRBV9 and TRBJ2-1; D is unresolved. V lost 0 bases, J lost 0 bases, and 10 bases lay in between. CDR1 SGDLS and CDR2 YYNGEE come from the germline V gene. This CDR3 contains 16 residues. The CDR3 reads CASSVEGPSSYNEQFF. The CDR3 coding sequence is TGTGCCAGCAGCGTAGAAGGTCCCAGCTCCTACAATGAGCAGTTCTTC.

This clone has only one observation. CDR3 in DNA: TGTGCCAGCAGGAGACAGGGGGCGGCCTACAATGAGCAGTTCTTC. Amino acid sequence: CASRRQGAAYNEQFF. V gene TRBV2 combines with J gene TRBJ2-1, with TRBD1 matching over 10 bases. V lost 6 bases and J lost 2; bases outside the gene matches: 4. CDR1 and CDR2 (germline): SNHLY, FYNNEI. The CDR3 is 15 residues long.